A selection of T cell receptor beta chains follows, all from one sample in a study of PD-L1 blockade in urothelial cancer. Assay: immunoSEQ multiplex PCR; the TCRdb copy retains only in-frame clones and omits some. The sample includes about 38,000 clones, around four fifths of them seen just once. The sequenced sample was PBMCs, obtained around atezolizumab (anti-PD-L1) treatment. All receptors derive from a man older than 75 with urothelial cancer. The CDR3 runs from the conserved cysteine through the conserved F or W. D genes are given only for firm matches. Size is omitted from some rows. Given values are once, few, many or a class for expanded clones.

j_gene | abundance | len | d_gene | v_gene | CDR3aa | CDR3nt
TRBJ2-6 | NA | 17 | NA | TRBV11-2 | CASGSGRGRSGANVLTF | TGTGCCAGCGGTTCAGGGCGGGGGCGCTCTGGGGCCAACGTCCTGACTTTC
TRBJ2-7 | NA | 14 | NA | TRBV11-2 | CASSIGLVSYEQYF | TGTGCCAGCAGCATAGGACTCGTTTCCTACGAGCAGTACTTC
TRBJ2-5 | NA | 15 | TRBD2 | TRBV2 | CASSDLTSVQETQYF | TGTGCCAGCAGTGATCTGACTAGCGTACAAGAGACCCAGTACTTC
TRBJ2-1 | NA | 20 | NA | TRBV15 | CATSRSITSGSMSSYNEQFF | TGTGCCACCAGCAGATCCATAACCAGCGGATCTATGAGCTCCTACAATGAGCAGTTCTTC
TRBJ1-3 | once | 14 | TRBD1 | TRBV10-3 | CAIRRGQDTNTIYF | TGTGCCATCAGGCGGGGACAGGATACAAACACCATATATTTT
TRBJ2-7 | NA | 15 | NA | TRBV7-9 | CASSLAAGSSYEQYF | TGTGCCAGCAGCTTAGCTGCAGGGTCCTCCTACGAGCAGTACTTC
TRBJ1-2 | NA | 14 | NA | TRBV19 | CASSTLSGGYGYTF | TGTGCCAGTAGTACACTGTCCGGGGGCTATGGCTACACCTTC
TRBJ1-4 | NA | 14 | TRBD1 | TRBV18 | CASTTRGRDEKLFF | TGTGCCAGCACCACCAGGGGGCGCGATGAAAAACTGTTTTTT
TRBJ2-7 | NA | 12 | NA | TRBV7-6 | CASSSRGGEQYF | TGTGCCAGCAGCTCGAGGGGAGGCGAGCAGTACTTC
TRBJ1-5 | NA | 15 | NA | TRBV7-2 | CASSLSPGLHQPQHF | TGTGCCAGCAGCTTATCCCCGGGTCTTCATCAGCCCCAGCATTTT
TRBJ2-7 | NA | 15 | NA | TRBV5-1 | CASRIPGQPPYEQYF | TGCGCCAGCAGAATCCCCGGACAGCCGCCCTACGAGCAGTACTTC
TRBJ2-3 | NA | 17 | TRBD2 | TRBV19 | CASSLTSGRAGSDTQYF | TGTGCCAGTAGTTTGACTAGCGGGAGGGCCGGGTCAGATACGCAGTATTTT
TRBJ2-7 | NA | 14 | NA | TRBV10-3 | CAISREVSSYEQYF | TGTGCCATCAGCCGTGAGGTCAGCTCCTACGAGCAGTACTTC
TRBJ2-3 | NA | 12 | NA | TRBV10-3 | CAISGNLDTQYF | TGTGCCATCAGCGGGAACCTAGATACGCAGTATTTT
TRBJ2-1 | NA | 15 | NA | TRBV10-3 | CAISEPGIASDEQFF | TGTGCCATCAGTGAGCCCGGGATAGCTAGCGATGAGCAGTTCTTC
TRBJ1-1 | NA | 12 | NA | TRBV7-9 | CASSYPPGEAFF | TGTGCCAGCAGTTACCCCCCGGGGGAAGCTTTCTTT
TRBJ1-3 | NA | 15 | NA | TRBV27 | CASSLSSGYGNTIYF | TGTGCCAGCAGTTTATCGTCAGGGTACGGAAACACCATATATTTT
TRBJ1-5 | NA | 14 | TRBD1 | TRBV29-1 | CSVRQGGINQPQHF | TGCAGCGTGAGACAGGGGGGTATTAATCAGCCCCAGCATTTT
TRBJ1-4 | NA | 17 | TRBD1 | TRBV28 | CASSISQGTTTNEKLFF | TGTGCCAGCAGTATATCACAGGGGACGACAACTAATGAAAAACTGTTTTTT
TRBJ2-1 | once | 12 | NA | TRBV5-1 | CASSLVDNEQFF | TGCGCCAGCAGCTTGGTCGACAATGAGCAGTTCTTC
TRBJ2-7 | NA | 14 | TRBD2 | TRBV2 | CASSWDYRSYEQYF | TGTGCCAGCAGTTGGGACTACCGATCCTACGAGCAGTACTTC
TRBJ2-1 | NA | 15 | TRBD2 | TRBV5-6 | CASSQLARSYNEQFF | TGTGCCAGCAGTCAACTAGCGAGATCCTACAATGAGCAGTTCTTC
TRBJ2-2 | NA | 13 | NA | TRBV5-1 | CASSSRPNGELFF | TGCGCCAGCAGCTCTAGACCCAACGGGGAGCTGTTTTTT
TRBJ2-7 | NA | 15 | NA | TRBV19 | CASGRKGTSPNEQYF | TGTGCCAGTGGGAGAAAGGGCACGAGTCCCAACGAGCAGTACTTC
TRBJ1-2 | NA | 13 | NA | TRBV5-5 | CASRSGSGFGYTF | TGTGCCAGCAGGTCCGGTAGTGGTTTTGGCTACACCTTC
TRBJ2-5 | NA | 20 | TRBD2 | TRBV9 | CASSVGISFGLAGGQETQYF | TGTGCCAGCAGCGTAGGGATCTCCTTCGGACTAGCGGGAGGGCAAGAGACCCAGTACTTC
TRBJ2-3 | NA | 16 | TRBD2 | TRBV19 | CASRGRFAGDTDTQYF | TGTGCCAGTAGGGGGCGTTTTGCGGGAGATACAGATACGCAGTATTTT
TRBJ2-7 | NA | 18 | NA | TRBV21-1 | CASSNKASGRTSRREQYF | TGTGCCAGCAGCAATAAGGCTAGCGGGAGAACCTCACGTCGGGAGCAGTACTTC
TRBJ2-1 | few | 16 | TRBD2 | TRBV9 | CASSERTSGSTGEQFF | TGTGCCAGCAGCGAGCGGACTAGCGGGAGTACCGGTGAGCAGTTCTTC
TRBJ2-2 | NA | 17 | NA | TRBV28 | CASSFLGAGVNTGELFF | TGTGCCAGCAGTTTCTTAGGCGCGGGCGTGAACACCGGGGAGCTGTTTTTT
TRBJ1-4 | NA | 14 | TRBD1 | TRBV6-5 | CASKPGQANEKLFF | TGTGCCAGCAAACCGGGACAGGCTAATGAAAAACTGTTTTTT
TRBJ2-3 | NA | 15 | NA | TRBV2 | CASSVNGRDSDTQYF | TGTGCCAGCAGTGTAAATGGAAGGGACTCAGATACGCAGTATTTT
TRBJ2-1 | NA | 13 | TRBD2 | TRBV6-1 | CASSETSGARQFF | TGTGCCAGCAGTGAGACTAGCGGAGCCAGACAGTTCTTC
TRBJ2-7 | once | 15 | TRBD2 | TRBV5-1 | CASKTSGTTQYEQYF | TGCGCCAGCAAGACGAGCGGGACTACACAGTACGAGCAGTACTTC
TRBJ2-2 | NA | 15 | TRBD2 | TRBV2 | CASTPTSGSAGELFF | TGTGCCAGCACCCCGACTAGCGGGAGCGCCGGGGAGCTGTTTTTT
TRBJ1-1 | NA | 16 | TRBD1 | TRBV5-1 | CASSLRFGTVNTEAFF | TGCGCCAGCAGCTTGAGGTTCGGGACAGTTAACACTGAAGCTTTCTTT
TRBJ2-2 | NA | 17 | TRBD2 | TRBV19 | CATSGTSGRGVTGELFF | TGTGCCACCTCGGGGACTAGCGGGAGGGGCGTCACCGGGGAGCTGTTTTTT
TRBJ2-7 | NA | 16 | NA | TRBV10-1 | CASSESIGRPPYEQYF | TGCGCCAGCAGTGAGTCGATCGGGAGACCCCCCTACGAGCAGTACTTC
TRBJ2-1 | once | 15 | TRBD2 | TRBV28 | CASSLEGGAVREQFF | TGTGCCAGCAGTTTAGAGGGAGGGGCGGTCAGGGAGCAGTTCTTC
TRBJ2-3 | NA | 17 | TRBD2 | TRBV9 | CASSAPRASGYTDTQYF | TGTGCCAGCAGCGCCCCAAGGGCTAGCGGCTACACAGATACGCAGTATTTT
TRBJ2-7 | NA | 14 | NA | TRBV7-2 | CASSLAGRDYEQYF | TGTGCCAGCAGCTTGGCGGGGAGAGATTACGAGCAGTACTTC
TRBJ2-7 | NA | 14 | TRBD1 | TRBV30 | CAWGQGAPAYEQYF | TGTGCCTGGGGACAGGGGGCGCCGGCCTACGAGCAGTACTTC
TRBJ2-3 | NA | 13 | NA | TRBV6-4 | CASSIDSTDTQYF | TGTGCCAGTAGCATCGACAGCACAGATACGCAGTATTTT
TRBJ2-5 | NA | 15 | NA | TRBV28 | CASSSIVELQETQYF | TGTGCCAGCAGTTCAATCGTCGAGCTGCAAGAGACCCAGTACTTC
TRBJ2-7 | few | 14 | NA | TRBV6-1 | CASRRERGAYEQYF | TGTGCCAGCAGAAGGGAAAGGGGCGCCTACGAGCAGTACTTC
TRBJ2-3 | NA | 15 | TRBD2 | TRBV29-1 | CSARLAGERGDTQYF | TGCAGCGCACGACTAGCGGGAGAGAGGGGAGATACGCAGTATTTT
TRBJ2-1 | NA | 15 | NA | TRBV9 | CASSASGRKYNEQFF | TGTGCCAGCAGCGCCTCTGGGAGAAAGTACAATGAGCAGTTCTTC
TRBJ1-5 | NA | 17 | TRBD1 | TRBV19 | CASSQPEGQGLNQPQHF | TGTGCCAGTAGTCAACCTGAAGGACAGGGCCTCAATCAGCCCCAGCATTTT
TRBJ2-3 | NA | 14 | NA | TRBV5-5 | CASRKGTPTDTQYF | TGTGCCAGCAGGAAAGGGACTCCCACAGATACGCAGTATTTT
TRBJ2-2 | NA | 15 | NA | TRBV14 | CASSRTGGSHGELFF | TGTGCCAGCAGCCGGACTGGGGGGAGTCACGGGGAGCTGTTTTTT
TRBJ2-7 | NA | 15 | NA | TRBV19 | CASSILAETSYEQYF | TGTGCCAGTAGTATTTTGGCGGAAACCTCCTACGAGCAGTACTTC
TRBJ1-1 | NA | 14 | NA | TRBV2 | CASRVLQGTTEAFF | TGTGCCAGCAGGGTCCTTCAGGGGACCACTGAAGCTTTCTTT
TRBJ2-6 | NA | 16 | NA | TRBV19 | CASSMGTGRGANVLTF | TGTGCCAGTAGTATGGGAACAGGGCGTGGGGCCAACGTCCTGACTTTC
TRBJ2-5 | NA | 15 | NA | TRBV4-1 | CASSQDLRPQETQYF | TGCGCCAGCAGCCAAGATCTGCGGCCTCAAGAGACCCAGTACTTC
TRBJ2-5 | NA | 16 | NA | TRBV28 | CASSLWRAGQQETQYF | TGTGCCAGCAGTTTATGGCGAGCGGGACAACAAGAGACCCAGTACTTC
TRBJ1-5 | NA | 17 | TRBD1 | TRBV7-7 | CASSLRLDRAGNQPQHF | TGTGCCAGCAGCTTACGATTAGACAGGGCCGGTAATCAGCCCCAGCATTTT
TRBJ1-1 | NA | 15 | NA | TRBV6-6 | CASSHGGTMNTEAFF | TGTGCCAGCAGTCACGGGGGAACCATGAACACTGAAGCTTTCTTT
TRBJ2-3 | NA | 16 | TRBD2 | TRBV5-1 | CASSAQTSGSTDTQYF | TGCGCCAGCAGCGCCCAGACTAGCGGGAGCACAGATACGCAGTATTTT
TRBJ2-7 | NA | 14 | TRBD1 | TRBV11-2 | CASSLGQRFYEQYF | TGTGCCAGCAGCTTGGGACAGCGATTCTACGAGCAGTACTTC